This T cell receptor (beta chain) was sequenced during a study of CD8 T cells in ankylosing spondylitis. This CDR3 is 15 amino acids long. The V gene lost 3 bases and the J gene lost 2 bases, with 17 bases spanning the gap. Germline values: CDR1 DFQATT, CDR2 SNEGSKA (reference sequence). This clonotype was observed many times. Antigen unknown. TCRdb analysed the 5' RACE reads with MiXCR anew, one entry per CDR3 protein. The repertoire holds approximately 40,000 distinct CDR3 sequences, with about 6% as singletons. Study-level findings and limits: Earlier studies detected some motif variants in reactive arthritis synovial fluid and blood. Significant enrichment of disease-linked clones was reportedly seen in matched ankylosing spondylitis synovial fluid.

V and J are TRBV20-1 and TRBJ2-7; D might be TRBD1 (5 bases). The receptor was derived from a male donor with ankylosing spondylitis or in good health (not recorded which). The sample was blood, either unsorted or a sorted T cell fraction (not recorded which). This chain's CDR3 is CSARIPSPGTYEQYF. The CDR3 nucleotides read TGCAGTGCTAGGATTCCCTCCCCAGGGACCTACGAGCAGTACTTC.